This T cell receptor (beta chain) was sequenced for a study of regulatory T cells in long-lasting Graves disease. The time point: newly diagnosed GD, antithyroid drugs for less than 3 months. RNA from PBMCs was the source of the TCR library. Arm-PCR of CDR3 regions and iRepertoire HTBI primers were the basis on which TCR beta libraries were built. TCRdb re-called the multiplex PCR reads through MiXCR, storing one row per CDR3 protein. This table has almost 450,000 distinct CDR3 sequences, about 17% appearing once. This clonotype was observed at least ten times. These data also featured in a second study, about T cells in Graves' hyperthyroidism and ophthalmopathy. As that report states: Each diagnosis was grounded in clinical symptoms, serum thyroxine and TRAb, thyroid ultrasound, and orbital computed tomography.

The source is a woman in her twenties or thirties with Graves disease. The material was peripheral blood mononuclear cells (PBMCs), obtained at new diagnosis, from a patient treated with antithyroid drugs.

CDR3 bases: TGTGCCAGCAGTTTATGGAATAGCAATCAGCCCCAGCATTTT. Translating it yields CASSLWNSNQPQHF. J is TRBJ1-5 and V is TRBV27; D unresolved. The CDR3 extends over 14 amino acids. CDR1 is MNHEY, CDR2 SMNVEV, per germline (reference sequence). With 1 base removed from V and 0 bases from J, the gap between germline ends came to 4 bases.